This T cell receptor (beta chain) was obtained from a study of blood T cell repertoires in COVID-19. Study-wide context: Samples taken during acute and convalescent COVID-19 were collected in the United States, Italy and Spain. In each case, the material was cDNA or gDNA derived from T cells, B-cell-depleted T cells, or PBMCs.

How the authors handled the data: Reference gene primer amplification gave nucleated cell count estimates. Libraries were prepared by immunoSEQ multiplex PCR; TCRdb keeps only in-frame clonotypes and omits some of them. V, J and clone size reflect that table, while D and trimming were determined from the DNA. The sample lists some 200,000 clones, around 85% seen once, with more than 8% in the top ten. CDR3 size: 18 residues. The germline CDR1 and CDR2 sequences are MNHNY and SVGAGI (reference sequence). V gave up 5 bases and J gave up 0 bases; unmatched junction bases: 12. This clone was detected once.

Sequencing was done on a sample of peripheral blood. The origin of this receptor is a woman aged 80 or over with acute or convalescent COVID-19. The chain uses TRBV6-6 and TRBJ1-5; 8 bases agree with TRBD1. DNA for the CDR3: TGTGCCAGCAGTCCGACAGGGGACCTTGAAAATAGCAATCAGCCCCAGCATTTT. Protein product: CASSPTGDLENSNQPQHF.